This T cell receptor beta chain appears in the sequencing data of a study of blood T cell repertoires in COVID-19. Turning to the study itself: There were acute and convalescent COVID-19 samples, and they came from the United States, Italy and Spain. Nucleic acid was either cDNA or gDNA, and it came from T cells, B-cell-depleted T cells, or PBMCs.

TCRdb keeps only in-frame clones here, not all; method: immunoSEQ multiplex PCR. The sample lists about 130,000 clones, approximately 85% occurring once. Trimming cost V 1 base and J 3 bases, with 6 bases left between them. Germline assignment: CDR1 SEHNR and CDR2 FQNEAQ (reference sequence). The CDR3 sequence is 13 residues long. This receptor was taken from a human donor in a cohort sampled during active COVID-19. Sequences were obtained from peripheral blood. The J gene is TRBJ1-2, the V gene TRBV7-9; D uncertain. The CDR3 protein is CASSLERYYGYTF. For the CDR3, the DNA is TGTGCCAGCAGCTTAGAGAGGTACTATGGCTACACCTTC.